The clone carrying this T cell receptor beta chain was detected ten times or more. Antigen specificity is unknown. A junction end diverges from the germline sequence, so it may reflect a read error. This entry comes from a study of glioma-infiltrating T cells. Findings and limits, study-wide: Tissue-blood divergence was below expectation in non-neoplastic patients, above in gliomas.

Amplification of TCR alpha and beta CDR3 regions from RNA used iRepertoire nested multiplex PCR. TCRdb re-called the multiplex PCR reads with MiXCR, one entry per CDR3 protein. The repertoire has under 150,000 distinct CDR3 sequences, 35% to 50% of them found once; the top ten carry about a fifth. This CDR3 region has 16 residues. Germline V gene data show CDR1 as MNHNS and CDR2 as SASEGT. Sequenced sample: glioma tissue, nonneoplastic brain tissue, or PBMCs (not recorded which). This chain uses TRBV6-1 with TRBJ2-3, with 9 positions matching TRBD2. The origin of this receptor is a human donor with low-grade glioma or glioblastoma, undergoing nonglioma brain surgery, or in good health (not recorded which). This CDR3 is CASREVSGSGTDTQYF. CDR3 nucleotide sequence: TGTGCCAGCAGAGAAGTTAGCGGGAGCGGAACAGATACGCAGTATTTT.